These T cell receptor beta chains were read from a single sample in a study of patients and donors after allogeneic stem cell transplantation. TCRdb called the RT-PCR reads again in MiXCR, with one record for every CDR3 protein. The profile shows about 400,000 distinct CDR3 sequences, 16% of them singletons. Sequences were obtained from blood, either unsorted or a sorted T cell fraction (not recorded which). Receptors originate from a human donor who was either an allogeneic HSCT recipient or a stem cell or donor lymphocyte infusion donor (not recorded which). It is not recorded whose cells these are; they may come from a transplant donor. The CDR3 runs from the conserved cysteine through the conserved F or W. The D gene is left open where the match is weak. Where a row states a size, it is once, few, many or the class of an expanded clone; other rows omit it.

cdr3_nt cdr3_aa v_call clone_size d_call j_call
TGTGCCAGCAGCCAACGAGGGTCGGACTACGAGCAGTACTTC CASSQRGSDYEQYF TRBV4-2 few . TRBJ2-7
TGCGCCAGCAGCCTTCAGCGGGGGAATGAGCAGTTCTTC CASSLQRGNEQFF TRBV4-3 . TRBD2 TRBJ2-1
TGTGCCAGCAGTTACCTCCGACAGACGGATAGCAATCAGCCCCAGCATTTT CASSYLRQTDSNQPQHF TRBV6-2/TRBV6-3 few . TRBJ1-5
TGTGCCAGCAGCGGCAGGGCAGTAGGTCAGCCCCAGCATTTT CASSGRAVGQPQHF TRBV2 . . TRBJ1-5
TGCAGCGTTGAAGACGAGGGACAGGGTACCTACGAGCAGTACTTC CSVEDEGQGTYEQYF TRBV29-1 . TRBD1 TRBJ2-7
TGTGCCAGCAGCCCTAACCGTATGAATACGCAGTATTTT CASSPNRMNTQYF TRBV14 . . TRBJ2-3
TGTGCCAGCAGGGGGACTCGAAACTCCTACAATGAGCAGTTCTTC CASRGTRNSYNEQFF TRBV2 . . TRBJ2-1
TGTGCCAGCAATTTGGGGGCTGGAAACACCATATATTTT CASNLGAGNTIYF TRBV12-3/TRBV12-4 few . TRBJ1-3
TGTGCCACCAGCAGAGAGGGGGCCCTAGCGGGGCAAGAGACCCAGTACTTC CATSREGALAGQETQYF TRBV15 . TRBD2 TRBJ2-5
TGCAGCGTTGAAGGGACTAGCGGGGGAGAGACCCAGTACTTC CSVEGTSGGETQYF TRBV29-1 . TRBD2 TRBJ2-5
TGTGCCACCAGGGGAAAGGGGCTTATGACAGATACGCAGTATTTT CATRGKGLMTDTQYF TRBV24-1 . . TRBJ2-3
TGCGCCAGCAGACCACTGGGGACACCCGGAGAGACCCAGTACTTC CASRPLGTPGETQYF TRBV4-1 . . TRBJ2-5
TGTGCCAGCAGCTTGTACAGCACAGATACGCAGTATTTT CASSLYSTDTQYF TRBV7-2 many . TRBJ2-3
TGTGCCAGCAGTTTACGGGGACTGTTCCAGAGCTCCTATAATTCACCCCTCCACTTT CASSLRGLFQSSYNSPLHF TRBV27 . . TRBJ1-6
TGCAGTGCTAGAGTACCGGGACAGGGGGCGTTGGACACTGAAGCTTTCTTT CSARVPGQGALDTEAFF TRBV20-1 . TRBD1 TRBJ1-1
TGTGCCAGCAGCTCGGGAACAGGGGACTGGAGCAATCAGCCCCAGCATTTT CASSSGTGDWSNQPQHF TRBV7-9 . TRBD1 TRBJ1-5
TGTGCCAGCAGTTTCGGTCTTAAGAAAAGCTCCTATAATTCACCCCTCCACTTT CASSFGLKKSSYNSPLHF TRBV12-3/TRBV12-4 few . TRBJ1-6
TGCGCCAGCAGCCAAGTCAGGGGAAATGAGCAGTTCTTC CASSQVRGNEQFF TRBV4-1 many . TRBJ2-1
TGTGCCAGCAGTTACTCGAAGGTTGGGACTGAAGCTTTCTTT CASSYSKVGTEAFF TRBV6-2/TRBV6-3 few . TRBJ1-1
TGCGCCAGCAGCTTGGCTAGCGGGAGATTCTACAATGAGCAGTTCTTC CASSLASGRFYNEQFF TRBV5-1 many TRBD2 TRBJ2-1
TGCAGTGCCGAAACGCCAGGAGAATCCTATGGCTACACCTTC CSAETPGESYGYTF TRBV20-1 . . TRBJ1-2
TGCAGCGCTGGACAGGGGGGCACAGATACGCAGTATTTT CSAGQGGTDTQYF TRBV29-1 . TRBD1 TRBJ2-3
TGCGCCAGCAGCCAAGAGCCCGACAGGGCAGGGTACGAGCAGTACTTC CASSQEPDRAGYEQYF TRBV4-1 . TRBD1 TRBJ2-7
TGTGCCTGGAGTGGTGGACTAGCGGGCATTTTTGGGGCCAACGTCCTGACTTTC CAWSGGLAGIFGANVLTF TRBV30 few TRBD2 TRBJ2-6
TGCGCCAGCAGCCTCGGGACTAGCGGGAGGCGCGAGCAGTACTTC CASSLGTSGRREQYF TRBV5-1 once TRBD2 TRBJ2-7
TGCGCCAGCAGCGCGGGACAGTTTTACACTGAAGCTTTCTTT CASSAGQFYTEAFF TRBV5-1 . TRBD1 TRBJ1-1
TGCAGTGCTAGAGATCCCAGGAACTCCTACGAGCAGTACTTC CSARDPRNSYEQYF TRBV20-1 once . TRBJ2-7
TGTGCCAGCAGTTACGGTACAGGATCAAGCTCTGGAAACACCATATATTTT CASSYGTGSSSGNTIYF TRBV6-5 once . TRBJ1-3
TGTGCCAGTAGTTTACAGGACAGGCGCAATGAGCAGTTCTTC CASSLQDRRNEQFF TRBV19 . TRBD1 TRBJ2-1
. CASFGPGAEQYF TRBV6-5 . . TRBJ2-7
TGTGCCATCAGTAGACACTCCGAAGAGACCCAGTACTTC CAISRHSEETQYF TRBV10-3 . . TRBJ2-5
TGCAGTGCGAGGGAGGGGGCGAAGGGCTACACCTTC CSAREGAKGYTF TRBV20-1 . TRBD1 TRBJ1-2
TGCGCCAGCAGCCAAGGGTTCAGGGAAGGAACAGATACGCAGTATTTT CASSQGFREGTDTQYF TRBV4-1 few . TRBJ2-3
TGCGCCAGCAGCCAAGATCACTTGGGGACCACAAGTGAAGCTTTCTTT CASSQDHLGTTSEAFF TRBV4-1 . . TRBJ1-1
TGTGCCAGCAGCTCGACAGTAGCCAAAAACATTCAGTACTTC CASSSTVAKNIQYF TRBV5-5 . . TRBJ2-4
TGCGCCAGCAGCCAAGAGGGGCGAGGTTCACCCCTCCACTTT CASSQEGRGSPLHF TRBV4-3 few . TRBJ1-6
TGTGCCAGCAGCGCCGGACTAGCGGGCCGAGATACGCAGTATTTT CASSAGLAGRDTQYF TRBV9 many TRBD2 TRBJ2-3
TGCAGTGCTGGAGGGGGACAGGGATTAGAAGAGACCCAGTACTTC CSAGGGQGLEETQYF TRBV20-1 few TRBD1 TRBJ2-5
TGTGCCAGCAGTTTTGGGACAGGGGGTAACTATGGCTACACCTTC CASSFGTGGNYGYTF TRBV12-3/TRBV12-4 . TRBD1 TRBJ1-2
TGCAGTGTCTTGAATGAAAAACTGTTTTTT CSVLNEKLFF TRBV20-1 . . TRBJ1-4
TGTGCCAGCAGCTTCCGGACTAGCGGGCAGTATTTT CASSFRTSGQYF TRBV7-2 few TRBD2 TRBJ2-3
TGTGCCAGCAGGCAACAGCGGTCTGGCGAAAAACTGTTTTTT CASRQQRSGEKLFF TRBV7-2 . . TRBJ1-4
TGTGCCAGCGCCGGGTCTCCTGCGGAGAATGAGCAGTTCTTC CASAGSPAENEQFF TRBV6-1 many . TRBJ2-1
TGTGCCAGCTCACCACGGGGGGAGACGAACATTCAGTACTTC CASSPRGETNIQYF TRBV18 few . TRBJ2-4
TGTGCCACCAGAACTTCCGGGCGGGCGGATGAGCAGTTCTTC CATRTSGRADEQFF TRBV15 few . TRBJ2-1
TGCAGTGCTAGGAGGTCAACTAATGAAAAACTGTTTTTT CSARRSTNEKLFF TRBV20-1 few . TRBJ1-4
TGTGCCTGGAGTCTACGCCCCGGGACCGCTGAGAACACTGAAGCTTTCTTT CAWSLRPGTAENTEAFF TRBV30 . . TRBJ1-1
TGTGCCAGCAGTGTTCAGGACGGTTCCTACGAGCAGTACTTC CASSVQDGSYEQYF TRBV7-2 few . TRBJ2-7